This record looks at one T cell receptor beta chain sequence and its context. Its antigen remains unidentified. Here immunoSEQ multiplex PCR was the method, and the copy in TCRdb shows in-frame clones only, minus some. The profile covers over 15,000 clones, with around 80% appearing a single time and roughly 4.9% taken by the ten largest. The data were taken from a study of somatic mutations in cytotoxic T cells in rheumatoid arthritis. This CDR3 contains 15 residues. CDR1 is SGDLS and CDR2 is YYNGEE in the germline V gene. Trimming pared 1 base from V and 3 bases from J, leaving 11 bases between. Study results and limitations: The slightly lower representation of TRBV07 among rheumatoid arthritis patients did not undergo correction for multiple comparisons.

This TCR was sampled from an adult with rheumatoid arthritis. What was sequenced was CD8+ T cells sorted from blood. The genes are TRBV9 and TRBJ1-5; no definite D call. In DNA form, the CDR3 reads TGTGCCAGCAGCGTATCCGGAGGGCCCAATCAGCCCCAGCATTTT. Translating gives CASSVSGGPNQPQHF.